This T cell receptor beta chain originates from a study of T cells in Graves' hyperthyroidism and ophthalmopathy. Germline lookup yields CDR1 DFQATT and CDR2 SNEGSKA (reference sequence). J gave up 7 bases and V 0 bases, and 4 bases lay outside the gene matches. The CDR3 totals 16 residues. From RNA transcripts, TCR beta CDR3 regions were amplified. The HTBI primer set drove a first-round RT-PCR of the TCR CDR3. TCRdb re-derived calls from the multiplex PCR reads in MiXCR, one entry per CDR3 protein. The table lists around 530,000 distinct CDR3 sequences, roughly 17% of them singletons. There are many counts of this clonotype. Its matching antigen is unknown. Diagnostic assessment was based on clinical symptoms, serum thyroxine and TRAb, thyroid ultrasound and orbital computed tomography. It was 8 to 10 ml of fresh peripheral blood that supplied the PBMCs. Study-level points and caveats: Within blood appeared most thyroid clonotypes that had expanded above 0.001. The model forecast ophthalmopathy, anticipating it by a median approximately 7 months before onset.

The origin of this receptor is a woman younger than 30 with Graves' ophthalmopathy. This sequence joins TRBV20-1 and TRBJ2-1, with 15 positions matching TRBD2. The sequencing sample was made of blood. Here the CDR3 reads CSARDPGTSGRNEQFF. The CDR3 coding sequence is TGCAGTGCTAGAGATCCCGGGACTAGCGGGAGGAATGAGCAGTTCTTC.